Listed below are T cell receptor beta chains from one sample, sequenced in a study of response to subunit inactivated influenza vaccine. TCRdb independently ran MiXCR on the RT-PCR reads; one entry per CDR3 protein. The sample comprises about 620,000 distinct CDR3 sequences, over 9.5% of which are singletons, and roughly 10% rests with the top ten. The source was PBMCs from blood, collected on the day of vaccination. Receptors were obtained from a man in his forties or fifties who received an inactivated influenza vaccine. Both conserved end residues are part of each CDR3. A D gene is named only where the DNA matches it firmly. Expanded clones are given a class, and other clones once, few, many or no size at all.

j_call	v_call	clone_size	d_call	cdr3_aa	cdr3_nt
TRBJ1-1	TRBV7-9	many	NA	CASSLTGTGNTEAFF	TGTGCCAGCAGTCTGACCGGGACGGGAAACACTGAAGCTTTCTTT
TRBJ2-2	TRBV11-2	many	NA	CASRQNPTRATGELFF	TGTGCCAGCAGGCAAAACCCCACTAGGGCTACCGGGGAGCTGTTTTTT
TRBJ2-6	TRBV20-1	few	NA	CSALRGASFSSGANVLTF	TGCAGTGCCCTCCGGGGGGCCAGTTTTTCCTCTGGGGCCAACGTCCTGACTTTC
TRBJ2-7	TRBV28	NA	NA	CAGGSGGSIYEQYF	TGTGCCGGGGGGTCGGGTGGGTCAATCTACGAGCAGTACTTC
TRBJ2-5	TRBV7-9	few	TRBD2	CASEAGAEETQYF	TGTGCCAGCGAAGCGGGGGCCGAAGAGACCCAGTACTTC
TRBJ1-2	TRBV20-1	many	NA	CSASTLARAVNGYTF	TGCAGTGCTTCGACCCTGGCCCGAGCGGTAAATGGCTACACCTTC
TRBJ2-1	TRBV6-4	few	TRBD2	CASSVLAGDKQFF	TGTGCCAGCAGTGTACTAGCGGGAGATAAGCAGTTCTTC
TRBJ2-1	TRBV7-9	many	NA	CASSLEYSYNEQFF	TGTGCCAGCAGCTTAGAATATTCCTACAATGAGCAGTTCTTC
TRBJ2-5	TRBV14	many	NA	CASSQVTDQETQYF	TGTGCCAGCAGCCAAGTGACAGATCAAGAGACCCAGTACTTC
TRBJ2-2	TRBV29-1	few	TRBD2	CSVEDFAGGGTGELFF	TGCAGCGTTGAAGATTTCGCGGGAGGCGGCACCGGGGAGCTGTTTTTT
TRBJ2-3	TRBV12-3/TRBV12-4	many	NA	CASSLYPDTQYF	TGTGCCAGCAGTTTGTACCCAGATACGCAGTATTTT
TRBJ2-1	TRBV7-9	few	TRBD1	CASSPWGTGGTYNEQFF	TGTGCCAGCAGCCCATGGGGGACAGGAGGGACCTACAATGAGCAGTTCTTC
TRBJ2-1	TRBV4-2	many	TRBD2	CASSQKTSGGTYNEQFF	TGTGCCAGCAGCCAGAAGACTAGCGGGGGGACCTACAATGAGCAGTTCTTC
TRBJ2-3	TRBV11-2	NA	TRBD2	CASSRGLAGDSTDTQYF	TGTGCCAGCAGCCGGGGACTAGCGGGAGACAGCACAGATACGCAGTATTTT
TRBJ1-1	TRBV6-6	few	NA	CASSRDAGEAFF	TGTGCCAGCAGCAGGGACGCCGGCGAAGCTTTCTTT
TRBJ1-2	TRBV5-1	NA	NA	CASSLEQAGGYTF	TGCGCCAGCAGCTTGGAGCAGGCCGGAGGCTACACCTTC
TRBJ2-2	TRBV7-7	NA	NA	CASSPNNWDVGGINTGELFF	TGTGCCAGCAGCCCAAATAACTGGGACGTCGGAGGGATTAACACCGGGGAGCTGTTTTTT
TRBJ1-5	TRBV20-1	few	NA	CSALQEGFSNQPQHF	TGCAGTGCTTTACAGGAGGGGTTTAGCAATCAGCCCCAGCATTTT
TRBJ1-1	TRBV7-2	NA	TRBD1	CASSYKTGAPINTEAFF	TGTGCCAGCAGCTACAAGACAGGGGCGCCCATCAACACTGAAGCTTTCTTT
TRBJ1-5	TRBV7-2	few	TRBD1	CASSLMTGLNQPQHF	TGTGCCAGCAGCTTAATGACAGGGCTCAATCAGCCCCAGCATTTT
TRBJ2-7	TRBV7-2	few	NA	CASSLRQGYYEQYF	TGTGCCAGCAGCTTAAGGCAGGGGTATTACGAGCAGTACTTC
TRBJ1-2	TRBV4-3	NA	NA	CASSHAMGREGYTF	TGCGCCAGCAGCCACGCGATGGGGCGCGAAGGCTACACCTTC
TRBJ1-2	TRBV3-2	few	NA	CASSNRPLDTVFNYGYTF	TGTGCCAGCAGCAACCGCCCCTTGGACACAGTCTTTAACTATGGCTACACCTTC
TRBJ1-1	TRBV4-3	NA	NA	CASSQDGLTEAFF	TGCGCCAGCAGCCAAGACGGGCTCACTGAAGCTTTCTTT
TRBJ2-1	TRBV28	few	NA	CASSLPGRQNNEQFF	TGTGCCAGCAGCCTACCCGGGCGGCAGAACAATGAGCAGTTCTTC
TRBJ2-2	TRBV5-6	many	TRBD1	CASSLTGTVNTGELFF	TGTGCCAGCAGCCTCACCGGGACAGTGAACACCGGGGAGCTGTTTTTT
TRBJ1-1	TRBV12-3/TRBV12-4	NA	TRBD1	CASSTDRGPYTEAFF	TGTGCCAGCAGTACTGACAGGGGGCCTTACACTGAAGCTTTCTTT
TRBJ2-3	TRBV6-2/TRBV6-3	many	TRBD2	CASKRGSTDTQYF	TGTGCCAGCAAGCGGGGGAGCACAGATACGCAGTATTTT
TRBJ2-5	TRBV28	few	NA	CASSLFAPQETQYF	TGTGCCAGCAGTTTATTTGCGCCACAAGAGACCCAGTACTTC
TRBJ1-5	TRBV28	few	NA	CASKPGTTGGNSNQPQHF	TGTGCCAGCAAACCCGGGACAACTGGGGGTAATAGCAATCAGCCCCAGCATTTT
TRBJ2-1	TRBV7-9	few	TRBD1	CARGGQGSSYNEQFF	TGTGCCAGAGGAGGACAGGGGAGCTCCTACAATGAGCAGTTCTTC
TRBJ2-1	TRBV20-1	few	NA	CSAPGFLDEQFF	TGCAGTGCTCCTGGCTTCCTCGATGAGCAGTTCTTC
TRBJ2-1	TRBV5-7	many	TRBD2	CASSLMGLAGGSRHFVVNEQFF	TGTGCCAGCAGCCTTATGGGACTAGCGGGAGGGTCCCGGCATTTTGTAGTGAATGAGCAGTTCTTC
TRBJ2-3	TRBV20-1	few	NA	CSAGGLSTDTQYF	TGCAGTGCGGGGGGGCTTAGCACAGATACGCAGTATTTT
TRBJ2-3	TRBV20-1	NA	NA	CSARSSSESTDTQYF	TGCAGTGCTAGATCGTCTAGCGAAAGCACAGATACGCAGTATTTT
TRBJ2-2	TRBV6-5	many	TRBD2	CASSYLSGGVGELFF	TGTGCCAGCAGTTACTTATCGGGGGGAGTCGGGGAGCTGTTTTTT
TRBJ2-1	TRBV12-3/TRBV12-4	NA	TRBD1	CASRYTGDEQFF	TGTGCCAGCAGGTATACAGGGGATGAGCAGTTCTTC
TRBJ1-1	TRBV29-1	few	NA	CSVEWGTEAFF	TGCAGCGTTGAGTGGGGGACTGAAGCTTTCTTT
TRBJ2-7	TRBV27	NA	NA	CASSLSKGAGYEQYF	TGTGCCAGCAGTTTATCGAAGGGAGCGGGCTACGAGCAGTACTTC
TRBJ2-7	TRBV20-1	once	NA	CSVTLGARGPYEQYF	TGCAGTGTTACTTTGGGGGCCAGGGGACCCTACGAGCAGTACTTC
TRBJ2-1	TRBV29-1	NA	NA	CSVDQSGLDNEQFF	TGCAGCGTTGATCAATCAGGGCTCGACAATGAGCAGTTCTTC
TRBJ1-4	TRBV18	NA	NA	CASSPLRGGEKLFF	TGTGCCAGCTCACCACTCAGGGGAGGAGAAAAACTGTTTTTT
TRBJ2-5	TRBV14	NA	NA	CASSQLVGLGTQYF	TGTGCCAGCAGCCAATTGGTGGGGTTGGGGACCCAGTACTTC